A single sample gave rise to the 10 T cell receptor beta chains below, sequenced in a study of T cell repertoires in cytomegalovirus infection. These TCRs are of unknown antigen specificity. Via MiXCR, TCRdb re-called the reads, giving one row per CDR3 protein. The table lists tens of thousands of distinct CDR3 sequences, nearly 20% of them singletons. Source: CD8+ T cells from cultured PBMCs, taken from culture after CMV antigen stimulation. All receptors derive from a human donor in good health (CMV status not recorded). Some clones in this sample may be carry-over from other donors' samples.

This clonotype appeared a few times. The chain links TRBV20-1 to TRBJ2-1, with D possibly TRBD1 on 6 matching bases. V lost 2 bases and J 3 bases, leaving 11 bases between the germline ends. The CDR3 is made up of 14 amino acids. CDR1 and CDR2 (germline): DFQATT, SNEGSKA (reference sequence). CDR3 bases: TGCAGTGCTAGAAACAGGGTGGACTACAATGAGCAGTTCTTC. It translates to CSARNRVDYNEQFF.

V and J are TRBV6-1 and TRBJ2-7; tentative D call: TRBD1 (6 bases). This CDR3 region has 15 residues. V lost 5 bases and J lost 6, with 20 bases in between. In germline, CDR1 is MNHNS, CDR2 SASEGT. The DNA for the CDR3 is TGTGCCAGCAGTTTCGAACGAACAGGGCGCGGCGAGCAGTACTTC. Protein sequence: CASSFERTGRGEQYF.

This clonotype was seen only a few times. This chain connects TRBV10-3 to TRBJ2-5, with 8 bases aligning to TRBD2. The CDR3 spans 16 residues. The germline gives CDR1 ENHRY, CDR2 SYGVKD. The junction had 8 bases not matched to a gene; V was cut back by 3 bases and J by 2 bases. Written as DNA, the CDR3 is TGTGCCATCAGTGAATCTGAGCGGGGGATGCAAGAGACCCAGTACTTC. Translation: CAISESERGMQETQYF.

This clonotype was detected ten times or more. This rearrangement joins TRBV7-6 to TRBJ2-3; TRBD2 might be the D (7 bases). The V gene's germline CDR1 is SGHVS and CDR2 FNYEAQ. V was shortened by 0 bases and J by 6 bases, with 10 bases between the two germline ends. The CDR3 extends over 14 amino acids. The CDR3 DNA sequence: TGTGCCAGCAGCTTAGCGGGGGGGCGGGATACGCAGTATTTT. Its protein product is CASSLAGGRDTQYF. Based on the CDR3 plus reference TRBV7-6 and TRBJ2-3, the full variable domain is GAGVSQSPRYKVTKRGQDVALRCDPISGHVSLYWYRQALGQGPEFLTYFNYEAQQDKSGLPNDRFSAERPEGSISTLTIQRTEQRDSAMYRCASSLAGGRDTQYFGPGTRLTVL.

The CDR3 sequence: CSALPYNSNQPQHF. The CDR3 DNA follows: TGCAGTGCCCTCCCATACAATAGCAATCAGCCCCAGCATTTT. The chain joins TRBV20-1 to TRBJ1-5; D is unclear. V lost 6 bases and J lost 0, with 12 bases in between. Looked up from germline, CDR1 is DFQATT and CDR2 is SNEGSKA (reference sequence). The CDR3 consists of 14 residues.

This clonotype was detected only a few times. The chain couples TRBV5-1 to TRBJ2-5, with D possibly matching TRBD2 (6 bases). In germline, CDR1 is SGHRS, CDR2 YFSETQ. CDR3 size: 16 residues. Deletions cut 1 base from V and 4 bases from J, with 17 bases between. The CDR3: CASSLLGTGEAETQYF. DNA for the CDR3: TGCGCCAGCAGCTTGTTAGGGACGGGGGAGGCAGAGACCCAGTACTTC.

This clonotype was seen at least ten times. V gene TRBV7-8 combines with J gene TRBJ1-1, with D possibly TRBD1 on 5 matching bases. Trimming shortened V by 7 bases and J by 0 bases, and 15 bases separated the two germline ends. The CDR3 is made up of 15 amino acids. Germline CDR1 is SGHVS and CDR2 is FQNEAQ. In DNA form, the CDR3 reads TGTGCCAGCACCGAGGTGGGGGGGATGAACACTGAAGCTTTCTTT. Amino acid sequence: CASTEVGGMNTEAFF.

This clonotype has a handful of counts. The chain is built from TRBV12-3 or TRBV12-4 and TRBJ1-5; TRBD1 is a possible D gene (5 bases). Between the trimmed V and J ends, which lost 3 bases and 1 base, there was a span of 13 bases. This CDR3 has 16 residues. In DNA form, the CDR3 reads TGTGCCAGCAGTTTCGGGGACCCTGGGAGCAATCAGCCCCAGCATTTT. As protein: CASSFGDPGSNQPQHF.

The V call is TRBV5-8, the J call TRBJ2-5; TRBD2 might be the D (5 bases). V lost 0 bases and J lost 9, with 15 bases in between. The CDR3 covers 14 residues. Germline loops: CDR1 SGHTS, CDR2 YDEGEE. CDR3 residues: CASSLAPGLVAQYF. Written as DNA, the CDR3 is TGTGCCAGCAGCTTGGCCCCGGGATTGGTGGCCCAGTACTTC.

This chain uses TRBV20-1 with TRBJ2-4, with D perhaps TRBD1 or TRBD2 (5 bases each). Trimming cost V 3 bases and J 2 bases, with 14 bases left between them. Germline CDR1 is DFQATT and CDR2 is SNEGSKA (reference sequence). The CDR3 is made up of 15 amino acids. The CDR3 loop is CSASFSRGTKNIQYF. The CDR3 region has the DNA TGCAGTGCTAGTTTCTCGAGGGGAACCAAAAACATTCAGTACTTC.